What follows are 18 T cell receptor beta chains derived from one specimen sequenced in a study of blood T cell repertoires in COVID-19. Assay used: immunoSEQ multiplex PCR; TCRdb lists only in-frame clones, some missing. The repertoire holds about 210,000 clones, with around 82% as singletons. Sequencing was carried out using peripheral blood. Receptors were obtained from a woman aged 40 to 50 with acute or convalescent COVID-19.

The V call is TRBV11-2, the J call TRBJ1-2; TRBD1 is a possible D gene (6 bases). Germline CDR1 SGHAT, CDR2 FQNNGV. Trimming took 4 bases from V and 6 from J, leaving 18 bases between them. CDR3 size: 15 residues. Here the CDR3 reads CASSSVTGPKNGYTF. The CDR3 DNA sequence: TGTGCCAGCAGCTCGGTAACAGGGCCCAAGAATGGCTACACCTTC.

This clone came up many times. The gene calls are TRBV7-3 and TRBJ2-2; perhaps TRBD1 as D (5 bases). Germline V CDR1 and CDR2: SGHTA, FQGTGA. The germline V and J ends were trimmed by 4 bases and 3 bases, with 9 bases remaining between them. The CDR3 is 14 amino acids. CDR3 residues: CASSSDSYTGELFF. CDR3 in DNA: TGTGCCAGCAGCTCAGACAGTTACACCGGGGAGCTGTTTTTT.

This rearrangement joins TRBV5-5 to TRBJ2-2; D is perhaps TRBD2 (5 bases). Germline assignment: CDR1 SGHKS and CDR2 YYEKEE (reference sequence). The CDR3 spans 13 residues. V gave up 2 bases and J gave up 4 bases, with 6 bases separating them. The CDR3 here is CASSFEGTGELFF. The CDR3 DNA is TGTGCCAGCAGCTTTGAGGGCACCGGGGAGCTGTTTTTT.

The CDR3 bases are TGTGCCAGCAGCTTCAAGGGGTCTGGGGAGCTGTTTTTT. Translating gives CASSFKGSGELFF. The chain couples TRBV7-2 to TRBJ2-2; a possible D gene is TRBD1 (5 bases). Germline V lookup: CDR1 SGHTA, CDR2 FQGNSA. With 3 bases removed from V and 8 bases from J, the gap between germline ends came to 10 bases. The CDR3 covers 13 residues.

The rearrangement links TRBV5-1 to TRBJ2-5; TRBD1 aligns across 7 bases. CDR3 length equals 14 residues. The ends lost 2 bases at V and 5 bases at J; junction bases unmatched: 6. Germline V gene sequence: CDR1 SGHRS, CDR2 YFSETQ. DNA of the CDR3: TGCGCCAGCAGCTTACAGGGGATTCGGGAGACCCAGTACTTC. Amino acids: CASSLQGIRETQYF.

In DNA, the CDR3 is TGTGCCAGCTCACCGGGACTAGCGGGGGACACCGGGGAGCTGTTTTTT. It yields the protein CASSPGLAGDTGELFF. The chain carries TRBV18 and TRBJ2-2, with 14 nucleotides matching TRBD2. The germline V gene encodes CDR1 KGHSH and CDR2 LQKENI. Trimming at V came to 3 bases and at J to 3 bases, leaving 0 bases not matched to a gene. This CDR3 is 16 amino acids long.

V usage is TRBV7-2 and J usage is TRBJ2-7; TRBD2 matches 13 bases. The CDR3 loop spans 17 amino acids. Germline V lookup: CDR1 SGHTA, CDR2 FQGNSA. Germline trimming cut 2 bases from V and 7 bases from J; bases unmatched to any gene: 11. In DNA form, the CDR3 reads TGTGCCAGCAGCTTACGGCCGACTAGCGGGAGGCCGGGGGAGCAGTACTTC. This translates into CASSLRPTSGRPGEQYF.

The chain joins TRBV4-3 to TRBJ2-1; possibly TRBD2 for D (6 bases). Trimming cost V 0 bases and J 10 bases, with 10 bases left between them. This CDR3 has 13 residues. Germline V gives CDR1 LGHNA, CDR2 YSLEER. The CDR3 region has the DNA TGCGCCAGCAGCCAAGATGGGGGGATCGAGCAGTTCTTC. This translates into CASSQDGGIEQFF.

The rearrangement uses TRBV11-3 and TRBJ2-1; 13 bases agree with TRBD2. Trimming cost V 5 bases and J 10 bases; bases outside gene matches: 5. This CDR3 comprises 14 residues. Germline CDR1 is SGHNT and CDR2 is YENEEA. The CDR3 loop is CASSHGLAGEEQFF. The CDR3 bases are TGTGCCAGCAGCCACGGACTAGCGGGAGAAGAGCAGTTCTTC.

The rearrangement links TRBV19 to TRBJ2-1; 9 bases fit TRBD2. CDR1 and CDR2 (germline): LNHDA, SQIVND (reference sequence). The CDR3 length is 15 residues. Trimming at V came to 7 bases and at J to 9 bases, leaving 13 bases not matched to a gene. The CDR3 coding sequence is TGTGCCAGTAAAAGGTTAGCGGGGGACAAGGGTGAGCAGTTCTTC. Residues: CASKRLAGDKGEQFF.

The chain links TRBV7-8 to TRBJ2-4, with 12 bases matching TRBD2. Trimming at V came to 6 bases and at J to 8 bases, leaving 20 bases not matched to a gene. In germline, CDR1 is SGHVS, CDR2 FQNEAQ. This CDR3 is 19 amino acids long. The CDR3 loop reads CASSKDRPGLAGQRDIQYF. The CDR3 DNA sequence: TGTGCCAGCAGTAAGGACCGGCCGGGACTAGCGGGTCAAAGGGACATTCAGTACTTC.

This clone showed up just a few times. The V gene is TRBV29-1, the J gene TRBJ2-7; tentative D call: TRBD1 (5 bases). This CDR3 contains 15 residues. Trimming removed 0 bases from V and 0 bases from J, with 12 bases in between. The germline V gene encodes CDR1 SQVTM and CDR2 ANQGSEA. CDR3 nucleotides: TGCAGCGTTGAAGATCAATCGACAGACTCCTACGAGCAGTACTTC. Translation: CSVEDQSTDSYEQYF.

This clone has a handful of counts. J is TRBJ2-7 and V is TRBV5-1, with D maybe TRBD1 (5 bases). CDR1 and CDR2 (germline): SGHRS, YFSETQ. The CDR3 spans 13 residues. V lost 1 base and J 3 bases, leaving 8 bases between the germline ends. CDR3 DNA sequence: TGCGCCAGCAGCTTGAATACAGGCTACGAGCAGTACTTC. Its translation is CASSLNTGYEQYF.

This chain connects TRBV6-5 to TRBJ2-2; D is ambiguous. CDR1 is MNHEY and CDR2 is SVGAGI in the germline V gene. V was pared by 0 bases and J by 2 bases, with 10 bases between. The CDR3 totals 16 residues. CDR3 region: CASSYSVGANTGELFF. The CDR3 region has the DNA TGTGCCAGCAGTTACTCGGTAGGAGCCAACACCGGGGAGCTGTTTTTT.

The count of this clone is one. The chain links TRBV10-3 to TRBJ2-1; 15 bases are shared with TRBD2. CDR3 length equals 16 residues. CDR1 and CDR2 from the germline V gene are ENHRY and SYGVKD. Losses at the gene ends were 7 bases for V and 6 bases for J; bases not matched to a gene: 7. The CDR3 sequence is CAINIGLAGGLNEQFF. CDR3 DNA: TGTGCCATCAACATCGGACTAGCGGGAGGGCTCAATGAGCAGTTCTTC.

This chain joins TRBV27 and TRBJ2-6, with D possibly TRBD1 on 6 matching bases. The germline gives CDR1 MNHEY, CDR2 SMNVEV (reference sequence). Between the trimmed V and J ends, which lost 4 bases and 2 bases, there was a span of 6 bases. The CDR3 is made up of 14 amino acids. DNA for the CDR3: TGTGCCAGCAGTTCAGGGGCTGGGGCCAACGTCCTGACTTTC. Protein product: CASSSGAGANVLTF.

CDR3 bases: TGTGCCAGCAGCTTAGCCCACGGGGGGGACTCTGGAAACACCATATATTTT. Amino acid sequence: CASSLAHGGDSGNTIYF. The chain combines TRBV7-9 with TRBJ1-3; perhaps TRBD1 as D (5 bases). The CDR3 is made up of 17 amino acids. The germline V gene has CDR1 SEHNR and CDR2 FQNEAQ (reference sequence). The V gene lost 0 bases and the J gene lost 0 bases, with 12 bases spanning the gap. The whole variable domain, remainder taken from reference TRBV7-9 and TRBJ1-3, is DTGVSQNPRHKITKRGQNVTFRCDPISEHNRLYWYRQTLGQGPEFLTYFQNEAQLEKSRLLSDRFSAERPKGSFSTLEIQRTEQGDSAMYLCASSLAHGGDSGNTIYFGEGSWLTVV.

This chain joins TRBV9 and TRBJ1-6; 8 bases fit TRBD1. CDR1 is SGDLS and CDR2 is YYNGEE in the germline V gene. The CDR3 loop spans 16 amino acids. V lost 0 bases to trimming and J lost 11 bases; unmatched junction nucleotides: 10. CDR3 nucleotides: TGTGCCAGCAGCGTAGCTTCTGGGACAGGAGATACACCCCTCCACTTT. As protein: CASSVASGTGDTPLHF.